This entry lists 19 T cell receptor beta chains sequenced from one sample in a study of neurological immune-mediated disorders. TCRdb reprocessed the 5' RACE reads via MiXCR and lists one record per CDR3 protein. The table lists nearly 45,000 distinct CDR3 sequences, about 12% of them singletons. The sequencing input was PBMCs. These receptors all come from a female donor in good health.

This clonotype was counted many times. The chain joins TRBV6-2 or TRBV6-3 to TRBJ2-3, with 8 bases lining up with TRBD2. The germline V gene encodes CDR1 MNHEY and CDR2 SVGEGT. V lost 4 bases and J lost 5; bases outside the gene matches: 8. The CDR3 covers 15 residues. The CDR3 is CASSSPGTRRDTQYF. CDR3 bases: TGTGCCAGCAGTTCCCCCGGGACTAGACGAGATACGCAGTATTTT.

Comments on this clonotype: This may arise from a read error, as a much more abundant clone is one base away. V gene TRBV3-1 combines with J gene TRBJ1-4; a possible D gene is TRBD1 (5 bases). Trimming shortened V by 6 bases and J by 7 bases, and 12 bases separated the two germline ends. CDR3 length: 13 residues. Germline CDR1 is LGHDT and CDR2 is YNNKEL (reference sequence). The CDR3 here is CASRQSRGEKLFF. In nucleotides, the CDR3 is TGTGCCAGCAGACAATCTAGGGGTGAAAAACTGTTTTTT.

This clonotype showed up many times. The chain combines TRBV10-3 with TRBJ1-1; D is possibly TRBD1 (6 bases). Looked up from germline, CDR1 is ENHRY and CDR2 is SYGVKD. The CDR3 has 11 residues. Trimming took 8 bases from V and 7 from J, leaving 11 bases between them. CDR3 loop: CAIGRGDEAFF. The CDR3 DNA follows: TGTGCCATCGGCAGGGGTGATGAAGCTTTCTTT.

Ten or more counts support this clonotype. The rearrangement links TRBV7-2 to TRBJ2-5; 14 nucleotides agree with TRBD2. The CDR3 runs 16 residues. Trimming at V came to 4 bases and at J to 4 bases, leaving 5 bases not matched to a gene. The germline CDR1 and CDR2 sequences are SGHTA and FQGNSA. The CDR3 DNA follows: TGTGCCAGCAGCTCTGGACTAGCGGGAGGTCGAGAGACCCAGTACTTC. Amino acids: CASSSGLAGGRETQYF.

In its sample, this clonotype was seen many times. In DNA, the CDR3 is TGCGCCAGCAGCCAAGTCCTAGCGGGGGGAGGCAACGAGCAGTACTTC. Protein sequence: CASSQVLAGGGNEQYF. This chain connects TRBV4-1 to TRBJ2-7, with 11 nucleotides matching TRBD2. J lost 5 bases, V lost 1 base, and 7 bases had no gene match. The CDR3 has 16 amino acids. The germline CDR1 and CDR2 sequences are MGHRA and YSYEKL.

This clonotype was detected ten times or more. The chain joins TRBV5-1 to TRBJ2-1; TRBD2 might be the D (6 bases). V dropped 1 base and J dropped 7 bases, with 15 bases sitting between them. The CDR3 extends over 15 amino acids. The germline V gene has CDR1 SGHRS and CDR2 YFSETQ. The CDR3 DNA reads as TGCGCCAGCAGCTTGATAAGCGGGCCCCGGAATGAGCAGTTCTTC. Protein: CASSLISGPRNEQFF. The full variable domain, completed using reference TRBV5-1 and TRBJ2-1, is KAGVTQTPRYLIKTRGQQVTLSCSPISGHRSVSWYQQTPGQGLQFLFEYFSETQRNKGNFPGRFSGRQFSNSRSEMNVSTLELGDSALYLCASSLISGPRNEQFFGPGTRLTVL.

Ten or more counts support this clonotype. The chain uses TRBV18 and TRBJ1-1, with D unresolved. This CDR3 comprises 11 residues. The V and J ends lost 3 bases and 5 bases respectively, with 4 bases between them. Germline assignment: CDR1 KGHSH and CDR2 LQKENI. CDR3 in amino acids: CASSPGTEAFF. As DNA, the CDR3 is TGTGCCAGCTCACCCGGAACTGAAGCTTTCTTT.

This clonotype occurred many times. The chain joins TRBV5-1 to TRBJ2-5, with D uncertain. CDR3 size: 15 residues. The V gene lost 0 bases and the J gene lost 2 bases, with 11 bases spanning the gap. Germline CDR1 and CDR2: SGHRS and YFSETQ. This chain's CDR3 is CASSLDASRQETQYF. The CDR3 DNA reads TGCGCCAGCAGCTTGGATGCGAGCAGGCAAGAGACCCAGTACTTC.

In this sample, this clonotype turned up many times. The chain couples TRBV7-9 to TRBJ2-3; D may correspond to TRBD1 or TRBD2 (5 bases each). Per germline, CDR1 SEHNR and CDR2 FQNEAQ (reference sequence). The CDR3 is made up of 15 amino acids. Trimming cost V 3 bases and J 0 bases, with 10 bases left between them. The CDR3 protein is CASSLGRTSTDTQYF. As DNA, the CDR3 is TGTGCCAGCAGCTTGGGGCGGACTAGCACAGATACGCAGTATTTT.

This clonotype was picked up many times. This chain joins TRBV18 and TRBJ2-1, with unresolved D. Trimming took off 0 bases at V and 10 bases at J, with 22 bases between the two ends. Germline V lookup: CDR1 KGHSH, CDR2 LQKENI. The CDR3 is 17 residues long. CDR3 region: CASSPPGLTHLGLEQFF. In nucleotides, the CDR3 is TGTGCCAGCTCACCACCAGGCCTGACCCATCTGGGTTTGGAGCAGTTCTTC.

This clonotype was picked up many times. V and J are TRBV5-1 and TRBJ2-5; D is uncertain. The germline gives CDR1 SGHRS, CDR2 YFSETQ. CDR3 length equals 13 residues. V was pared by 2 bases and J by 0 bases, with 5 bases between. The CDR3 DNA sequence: TGCGCCAGCAGCTTCCCAGACCAAGAGACCCAGTACTTC. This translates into CASSFPDQETQYF.

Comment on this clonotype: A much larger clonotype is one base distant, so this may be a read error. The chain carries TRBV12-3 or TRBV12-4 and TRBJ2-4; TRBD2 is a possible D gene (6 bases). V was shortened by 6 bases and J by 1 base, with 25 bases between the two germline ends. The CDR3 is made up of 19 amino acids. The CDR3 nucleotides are TGTGCCAGCAGCTCCAGCACTATCGGGACTGGGGTGGCCAAAAACATTCAGTACTTC. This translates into CASSSSTIGTGVAKNIQYF.

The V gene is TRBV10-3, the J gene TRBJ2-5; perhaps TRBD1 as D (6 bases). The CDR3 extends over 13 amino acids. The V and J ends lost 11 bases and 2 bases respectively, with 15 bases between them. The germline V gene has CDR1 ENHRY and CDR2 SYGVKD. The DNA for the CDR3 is TGTGCCTCCGTGGGGGCCACACAAGAGACCCAGTACTTC. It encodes CASVGATQETQYF.

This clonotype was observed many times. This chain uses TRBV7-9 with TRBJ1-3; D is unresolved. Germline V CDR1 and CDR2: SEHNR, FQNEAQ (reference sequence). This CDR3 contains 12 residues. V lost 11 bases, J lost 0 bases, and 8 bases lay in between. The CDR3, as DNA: TGTGCCGGGAGCTCCTCTGGAAACACCATATATTTT. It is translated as CAGSSSGNTIYF.

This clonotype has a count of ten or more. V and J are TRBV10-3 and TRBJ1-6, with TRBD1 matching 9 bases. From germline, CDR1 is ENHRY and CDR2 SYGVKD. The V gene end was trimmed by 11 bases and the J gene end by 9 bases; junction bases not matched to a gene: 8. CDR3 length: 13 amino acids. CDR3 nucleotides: TGTGCCCTCCGGGACAGGGAAATTTCACCCCTCCACTTT. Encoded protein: CALRDREISPLHF.

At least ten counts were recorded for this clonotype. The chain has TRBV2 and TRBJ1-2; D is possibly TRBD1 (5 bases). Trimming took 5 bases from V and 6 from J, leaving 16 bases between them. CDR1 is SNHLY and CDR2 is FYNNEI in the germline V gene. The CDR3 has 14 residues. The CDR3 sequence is CASSKRRGPDGYTF. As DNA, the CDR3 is TGTGCCAGCAGTAAAAGGAGGGGCCCAGATGGCTACACCTTC.

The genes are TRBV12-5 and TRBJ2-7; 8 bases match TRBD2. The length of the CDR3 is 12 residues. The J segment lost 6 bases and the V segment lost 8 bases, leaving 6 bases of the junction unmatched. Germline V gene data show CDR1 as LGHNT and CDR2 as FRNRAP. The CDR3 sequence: CASPKTSGEQYV. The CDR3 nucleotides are TGTGCTAGTCCGAAAACTAGCGGCGAGCAGTACGTC.

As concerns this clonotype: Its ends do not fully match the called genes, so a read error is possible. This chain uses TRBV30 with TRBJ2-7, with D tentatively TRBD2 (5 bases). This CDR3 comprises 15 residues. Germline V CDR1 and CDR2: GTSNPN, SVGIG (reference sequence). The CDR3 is CARSRPGSPRYEQYF. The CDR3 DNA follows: TGTGCCAGGAGTCGCCCGGGATCACCTCGTTACGAGCAGTACTTC.

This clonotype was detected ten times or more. The CDR3 is CSVEDPGLLYGYTF. The CDR3 DNA reads as TGCAGCGTTGAAGACCCGGGACTCCTCTATGGCTACACCTTC. The rearrangement joins TRBV29-1 to TRBJ1-2, with D possibly TRBD1 on 5 matching bases. V was trimmed by 0 bases and J by 4 bases, leaving 12 bases between them. There are 14 residues in the CDR3. Germline V gene data show CDR1 as SQVTM and CDR2 as ANQGSEA.